The next 17 T cell receptor beta chains were all read from a single sample in a study of cytomegalovirus exposure and HLA in healthy donors. PCR primers comprised 60 Vbeta and 13 Jbeta primers. Measured with immunoSEQ multiplex PCR; TCRdb has only the in-frame clones, and not every one. The sample carries some 160,000 clones, over 60% recorded once. The source material was PBMCs. These receptors were obtained from a woman aged 25 to 39 in good health and CMV-seronegative.

The chain uses TRBV28 and TRBJ2-7; D might be TRBD2 (5 bases). CDR3 length: 12 amino acids. The V end was cut by 10 bases, the J end by 0 bases, with 10 bases between. CDR1 and CDR2 (germline): MDHEN, SYDVKM. CDR3 bases: TGTGCCACCGGCCGGGGCTCCTACGAGCAGTACTTC. It is translated as CATGRGSYEQYF.

The chain combines TRBV2 with TRBJ1-5, with D tentatively TRBD1 (5 bases). Germline CDR1 SNHLY, CDR2 FYNNEI. V shed 4 bases and J shed 4 bases, with 14 bases lying between them. CDR3 length: 15 residues. As DNA, the CDR3 is TGTGCCAGCAGTGGGATAGGGGAGGCGAATCAGCCCCAGCATTTT. Translating it yields CASSGIGEANQPQHF.

The chain joins TRBV7-9 to TRBJ2-7, with 8 positions matching TRBD1. V was pared by 5 bases and J by 5 bases, with 2 bases of the junction left unmatched. The CDR3 consists of 12 residues. Looked up from germline, CDR1 is SEHNR and CDR2 is FQNEAQ (reference sequence). The chain's CDR3 is CASSPDRDEQYF. For the CDR3, the DNA is TGTGCCAGCAGCCCGGACAGGGACGAGCAGTACTTC.

The chain joins TRBV12-5 to TRBJ1-1, with 7 bases aligning to TRBD1. CDR3 length: 15 residues. V dropped 6 bases and J dropped 6; count of bases not matched to a gene: 13. From germline, CDR1 is LGHNT and CDR2 FRNRAP. The CDR3 spells CASGTGQVLGSEAFF. CDR3 nucleotide sequence: TGTGCTAGTGGGACCGGACAGGTTTTGGGCTCTGAAGCTTTCTTT.

A few counts support this clone. The chain carries TRBV10-3 and TRBJ1-2; 10 bases map to TRBD1. Germline CDR1 is ENHRY and CDR2 is SYGVKD. The CDR3 runs 13 residues. J lost 7 bases, V lost 8 bases, and 7 bases had no gene match. DNA for the CDR3: TGTGCCATCGGGACAGGGGACTATGGTGGCTACACCTTC. It yields the protein CAIGTGDYGGYTF.

The CDR3 spells CASSLPLLAGTYEQYF. The DNA of the CDR3 is TGTGCCAGCAGTCTCCCACTGTTAGCGGGAACCTACGAGCAGTACTTC. The chain combines TRBV28 with TRBJ2-7, with 8 nucleotides matching TRBD2. Germline CDR1 MDHEN, CDR2 SYDVKM. Germline trimming cut 5 bases from V and 2 bases from J; bases unmatched to any gene: 11. The CDR3 totals 16 residues.

The chain recombines TRBV2 with TRBJ1-5, with D possibly being TRBD1 (6 bases). V was clipped by 2 bases and J by 7 bases, with 9 bases between them. The germline gives CDR1 SNHLY, CDR2 FYNNEI. CDR3 length equals 13 residues. The CDR3 loop reads CASSEWGQQPQHF. CDR3 nucleotide sequence: TGTGCCAGCAGTGAATGGGGACAACAGCCCCAGCATTTT.

The chain is built from TRBV6-6 and TRBJ2-5; D may be TRBD2 (6 bases). Trimming stripped 5 bases from V and 5 bases from J, with 18 bases between. This CDR3 comprises 15 residues. The germline gives CDR1 MNHNY, CDR2 SVGAGI (reference sequence). The CDR3 DNA is TGTGCCAGCAGTGGTGCGGGACGCTCCACGGAGACCCAGTACTTC. Protein product: CASSGAGRSTETQYF.

The chain employs TRBV5-1 and TRBJ2-5; weak D call: TRBD2 (7 bases). Germline V gene sequence: CDR1 SGHRS, CDR2 YFSETQ. CDR3 length: 17 residues. V lost 4 bases, J lost 2 bases, and 21 bases lay in between. CDR3 DNA sequence: TGCGCCAGCAGCCTGCGCGGGGGCCTTCTGCGACAAGAGACCCAGTACTTC. This sequence encodes CASSLRGGLLRQETQYF.

J is TRBJ2-1 and V is TRBV5-8; TRBD1 matches 10 bases. The germline V gene has CDR1 SGHTS and CDR2 YDEGEE. V gave up 2 bases and J gave up 6 bases; unmatched junction bases: 8. The CDR3 consists of 16 residues. CDR3 bases: TGTGCCAGCAGCTTTCTCTCCGGGACAGGGGCCAATGAGCAGTTCTTC. This codes for CASSFLSGTGANEQFF.

The chain combines TRBV19 with TRBJ2-2; TRBD1 matches 7 bases. The CDR3 length is 13 residues. V trimming: 6 bases; J trimming: 4 bases; junction bases outside the gene matches: 2. Germline V gene lookup returns CDR1 LNHDA and CDR2 SQIVND (reference sequence). The CDR3 DNA reads TGTGCCAGTAGGGCAGGGGGCACCGGGGAGCTGTTTTTT. It encodes CASRAGGTGELFF.

The chain employs TRBV6-5 and TRBJ1-2; tentatively, D is TRBD1 (6 bases). V lost 8 bases, J lost 12 bases, and 19 bases lay in between. CDR3 length: 12 amino acids. CDR1 is MNHEY and CDR2 is SVGAGI in the germline V gene. CDR3 sequence reads: CASGRKQGEHTF. The CDR3, as DNA: TGTGCCAGCGGACGAAAACAGGGCGAGCACACCTTC.

J is TRBJ1-2 and V is TRBV28; D is ambiguous. Per germline, CDR1 MDHEN and CDR2 SYDVKM. The V end lost 1 base, the J end lost 1 base, and 10 bases lay between the germline ends. The CDR3 spans 15 residues. CDR3 bases: TGTGCCAGCAGTTTATCTCCAGGAAATAACTATGGCTACACCTTC. This encodes CASSLSPGNNYGYTF.

This clone came up a few times. The CDR3, as DNA: TGTGCCAGCAGCAGGTACGGGACAGCTTCTGGAAACACCATATATTTT. It is translated as CASSRYGTASGNTIYF. J is TRBJ1-3 and V is TRBV4-2, with 7 nucleotides matching TRBD1. The germline gives CDR1 LGHNA, CDR2 YNFKEQ. CDR3 length equals 16 residues. J gave up 1 base and V 5 bases, and 8 bases lay outside the gene matches.

This clone was detected once. The chain is built from TRBV11-3 and TRBJ2-2, with 10 nucleotides matching TRBD2. The CDR3 length is 16 residues. After removal of 5 bases from V and 0 bases from J, the junction contained 3 bases not matched to a gene. The germline gives CDR1 SGHNT, CDR2 YENEEA. The CDR3 loop is CASSPSGGSNTGELFF. The CDR3 DNA is TGTGCCAGCAGCCCTAGCGGGGGTTCGAACACCGGGGAGCTGTTTTTT.

The chain uses TRBV4-2 and TRBJ1-4; weak D call: TRBD1 (5 bases). Trimming cost V 2 bases and J 2 bases, with 24 bases left between them. The CDR3 has 20 residues. The germline V gene has CDR1 LGHNA and CDR2 YNFKEQ. The DNA of the CDR3 is TGTGCCAGCAGCCAAAAGTGGGCAGGGTGCGCCAGGAGCACTAATGAAAAACTGTTTTTT. The encoded protein is CASSQKWAGCARSTNEKLFF.

V gene TRBV29-1 combines with J gene TRBJ1-4; D is possibly TRBD1 (6 bases). Deletions cut 4 bases from V and 3 bases from J, with 6 bases between. The CDR3 consists of 12 residues. From germline, CDR1 is SQVTM and CDR2 ANQGSEA. The CDR3 DNA sequence: TGCAGCGTTGCAGGGGCTAATGAAAAACTGTTTTTT. Protein product: CSVAGANEKLFF.